This is a list of T cell receptor beta chains from one sample in a study of blood T cell repertoires in COVID-19. Generated by immunoSEQ multiplex PCR, the TCRdb table keeps only in-frame clones and is missing some. This table holds some 88,000 clones, roughly three quarters found once. The sequencing sample was made of peripheral blood. The receptors here all came from a human donor in a cohort sampled during active COVID-19. Both conserved end residues are part of each CDR3. Each record gives: J gene, V gene, clone size, D gene, CDR3 DNA, CDR3 protein. The D gene is left open where the match is weak. Expanded clones are given a class, and other clones once, few, many or no size at all.

J gene: TRBJ1-2
V gene: TRBV19
clone size: once
D gene: TRBD1
CDR3 DNA: TGTGCCAGCGTACCGGGACAGCTAAACTATGGCTACACCTTC
CDR3 protein: CASVPGQLNYGYTF

J gene: TRBJ2-5
V gene: TRBV5-1
clone size: NA
D gene: TRBD1
CDR3 DNA: TGCGCCAGCAGCTTGGGGACAGGTCAAGAGACCCAGTACTTC
CDR3 protein: CASSLGTGQETQYF

J gene: TRBJ2-2
V gene: TRBV28
clone size: NA
D gene: TRBD2
CDR3 DNA: TGTGCCAGCAGTTTTGGGACTAGTGGCACCGGGGAGCTGTTTTTT
CDR3 protein: CASSFGTSGTGELFF

J gene: TRBJ2-7
V gene: TRBV5-1
clone size: NA
D gene: NA
CDR3 DNA: TGCGCCAGCAGCTCTCCGTCCTACGAGCAGTACTTC
CDR3 protein: CASSSPSYEQYF

J gene: TRBJ1-4
V gene: TRBV6-1
clone size: once
D gene: TRBD1
CDR3 DNA: TGTGCCAGCAGTGACACAGGGGGGGATAATGAAAAACTGTTTTTT
CDR3 protein: CASSDTGGDNEKLFF

J gene: TRBJ2-5
V gene: TRBV27
clone size: NA
D gene: NA
CDR3 DNA: TGTGCCAGCAGTTTAACAGGGATGGAGACCCAGTACTTC
CDR3 protein: CASSLTGMETQYF

J gene: TRBJ2-5
V gene: TRBV6-5
clone size: NA
D gene: NA
CDR3 DNA: TGTGCCAGCAGGGCGGGACTTTCGTCAGAGACCCAGTACTTC
CDR3 protein: CASRAGLSSETQYF

J gene: TRBJ1-4
V gene: TRBV5-1
clone size: NA
D gene: NA
CDR3 DNA: TGCGCCAGCAGCCCCCTCCCCTCGGGGGGCGCAGCTAATGAAAAACTGTTTTTT
CDR3 protein: CASSPLPSGGAANEKLFF

J gene: TRBJ2-7
V gene: TRBV18
clone size: NA
D gene: TRBD1
CDR3 DNA: TGTGCCAGCTCACTTATGCAGGGGGACTACGAGCAGTACTTC
CDR3 protein: CASSLMQGDYEQYF

J gene: TRBJ1-5
V gene: TRBV7-6
clone size: NA
D gene: NA
CDR3 DNA: TGTGCCAGCAGCTTAGCGCAGAGAGGGAGCAATCAGCCCCAGCATTTT
CDR3 protein: CASSLAQRGSNQPQHF

J gene: TRBJ2-1
V gene: TRBV10-3
clone size: NA
D gene: TRBD2
CDR3 DNA: TGTGCCATCAGCCGCGGGGGGGATCGCGACAATGAGCAGTTCTTC
CDR3 protein: CAISRGGDRDNEQFF

J gene: TRBJ2-1
V gene: TRBV5-1
clone size: NA
D gene: TRBD1
CDR3 DNA: TGCGCCAGCAGCTTGGCAGGGGGTGAGCAGTTCTTC
CDR3 protein: CASSLAGGEQFF

J gene: TRBJ1-2
V gene: TRBV18
clone size: NA
D gene: TRBD1
CDR3 DNA: TGTGCCAGCTCACCACCGAGGGGGCCAGAGAACATCCATGGCTACACCTTC
CDR3 protein: CASSPPRGPENIHGYTF

J gene: TRBJ2-3
V gene: TRBV18
clone size: once
D gene: NA
CDR3 DNA: TGTGCCAGCTCAAGGGGCGGGACCAGCGCAGATACGCAGTATTTT
CDR3 protein: CASSRGGTSADTQYF

J gene: TRBJ2-2
V gene: TRBV5-5
clone size: NA
D gene: NA
CDR3 DNA: TGTGCCAGCAGGCATCCAGGAGGGGTTCTTGCTGCCGGGGAGCTGTTTTTT
CDR3 protein: CASRHPGGVLAAGELFF

J gene: TRBJ2-1
V gene: TRBV29-1
clone size: NA
D gene: TRBD2
CDR3 DNA: TGCAGCGTTGAAGAGGGGGCGGGACTAGAAGGTGATGAGCAGTTCTTC
CDR3 protein: CSVEEGAGLEGDEQFF

J gene: TRBJ2-1
V gene: TRBV7-2
clone size: NA
D gene: NA
CDR3 DNA: TGTGCCAGCAGCTTGGGCAGCTCCAATGAGCAGTTCTTC
CDR3 protein: CASSLGSSNEQFF

J gene: TRBJ2-5
V gene: TRBV7-2
clone size: NA
D gene: TRBD1
CDR3 DNA: TGTGCCAGCAGCGACGGACAGGCGGGGACCCAGTACTTC
CDR3 protein: CASSDGQAGTQYF

J gene: TRBJ1-6
V gene: TRBV28
clone size: NA
D gene: TRBD1
CDR3 DNA: TGTGCCAGCAGTTTGGACAGGAGCTCCTATAATTCACCCCTCCACTTT
CDR3 protein: CASSLDRSSYNSPLHF

J gene: TRBJ2-3
V gene: TRBV24-1
clone size: NA
D gene: NA
CDR3 DNA: TGTGCCACCGGGCGGGTATTTAGCACAGATACGCAGTATTTT
CDR3 protein: CATGRVFSTDTQYF

J gene: TRBJ2-2
V gene: TRBV18
clone size: once
D gene: TRBD2
CDR3 DNA: TGTGCCAGCTCACCTGGGACTAGCGGACTCAACACCGGGGAGCTGTTTTTT
CDR3 protein: CASSPGTSGLNTGELFF

J gene: TRBJ2-2
V gene: TRBV3-1/TRBV3-2
clone size: NA
D gene: TRBD2
CDR3 DNA: TGTGCCAGCAGCGCCATGACAGCGGGAGTGGACACCGGGGAGCTGTTTTTT
CDR3 protein: CASSAMTAGVDTGELFF

J gene: TRBJ2-3
V gene: TRBV9
clone size: NA
D gene: TRBD2
CDR3 DNA: TGTGCCAGCAGCGTAGTAGCGGGAGGTTCAGATACGCAGTATTTT
CDR3 protein: CASSVVAGGSDTQYF

J gene: TRBJ1-1
V gene: TRBV5-1
clone size: NA
D gene: NA
CDR3 DNA: TGCGCCAGCAGCTTGGATGTAAACACTGAAGCTTTCTTT
CDR3 protein: CASSLDVNTEAFF

J gene: TRBJ2-2
V gene: TRBV5-4
clone size: NA
D gene: TRBD2
CDR3 DNA: TGTGCCAGCAGCTTCCAGACTAGCGGGGATAACACCGGGGAGCTGTTTTTT
CDR3 protein: CASSFQTSGDNTGELFF

J gene: TRBJ1-2
V gene: TRBV30
clone size: NA
D gene: NA
CDR3 DNA: TGTGCCTGGACCCGCGGGGGGTATGGCTACACCTTC
CDR3 protein: CAWTRGGYGYTF

J gene: TRBJ1-1
V gene: TRBV25-1
clone size: NA
D gene: NA
CDR3 DNA: TGTGCCAGCAAGGCAGGGCTAATGAACACTGAAGCTTTCTTT
CDR3 protein: CASKAGLMNTEAFF

J gene: TRBJ2-2
V gene: TRBV6-5
clone size: NA
D gene: TRBD2
CDR3 DNA: TGTGCCAGCAGCCGGTCTAGCGGACCCACCGGGGAGCTGTTTTTT
CDR3 protein: CASSRSSGPTGELFF

J gene: TRBJ1-5
V gene: TRBV5-1
clone size: NA
D gene: NA
CDR3 DNA: TGCGCCAGCAGCTTGGATAGTAATCAGCCCCAGCATTTT
CDR3 protein: CASSLDSNQPQHF

J gene: TRBJ2-1
V gene: TRBV2
clone size: once
D gene: TRBD2
CDR3 DNA: TGTGCCAGCACGAGACTAGCGGGAGCGAATGAGCAGTTCTTC
CDR3 protein: CASTRLAGANEQFF

J gene: TRBJ2-2
V gene: TRBV5-5
clone size: NA
D gene: NA
CDR3 DNA: TGTGCCAGCGGGCGGGGCACCGGGGAGCTGTTTTTT
CDR3 protein: CASGRGTGELFF

J gene: TRBJ2-3
V gene: TRBV5-1
clone size: NA
D gene: TRBD2
CDR3 DNA: TGCGCCAGCAGCTTGGCGGCTAGCGGGACGGGAGGTACGCAGTATTTT
CDR3 protein: CASSLAASGTGGTQYF

J gene: TRBJ2-2
V gene: TRBV7-2
clone size: NA
D gene: NA
CDR3 DNA: TGTGCCAGCAGCTTACAGAGTCAGGGGGGTACCGGGGAGCTGTTTTTT
CDR3 protein: CASSLQSQGGTGELFF

J gene: TRBJ2-1
V gene: TRBV9
clone size: NA
D gene: NA
CDR3 DNA: TGTGCCAGCAGCGACCGTAGGGGGGAGGGGCGGAACAATGAGCAGTTCTTC
CDR3 protein: CASSDRRGEGRNNEQFF

J gene: TRBJ1-1
V gene: TRBV30
clone size: once
D gene: TRBD1
CDR3 DNA: TGTGCCTGGCGAGTCCGGGGGACAGGGACCGCTGAAGCTTTCTTT
CDR3 protein: CAWRVRGTGTAEAFF

J gene: TRBJ2-7
V gene: TRBV28
clone size: NA
D gene: TRBD2
CDR3 DNA: TGTGCCACCGGGGGGTACGAGCAGTACTTC
CDR3 protein: CATGGYEQYF

J gene: TRBJ2-7
V gene: TRBV18
clone size: NA
D gene: NA
CDR3 DNA: TGTGCCAGCTCACCGAGTTTCGGAGCGGGCCTCTACGAGCAGTACTTC
CDR3 protein: CASSPSFGAGLYEQYF

J gene: TRBJ2-1
V gene: TRBV9
clone size: NA
D gene: TRBD2
CDR3 DNA: TGTGCCAGCAGCGTACAGGGACTAGCGGGAGTTGGTGAGCAGTTCTTC
CDR3 protein: CASSVQGLAGVGEQFF

J gene: TRBJ2-3
V gene: TRBV29-1
clone size: once
D gene: NA
CDR3 DNA: TGCAGCGTGGACCCCCCAGGGGAGGGAGATACGCAGTATTTT
CDR3 protein: CSVDPPGEGDTQYF

J gene: TRBJ2-3
V gene: TRBV27
clone size: NA
D gene: NA
CDR3 DNA: TGTGCCAGCAGTTTACAGAGCACAGATACGCAGTATTTT
CDR3 protein: CASSLQSTDTQYF

J gene: TRBJ2-7
V gene: TRBV19
clone size: NA
D gene: TRBD2
CDR3 DNA: TGTGCCAGTAGTACTGGGACTAGCCGACCTTACGAGCAGTACTTC
CDR3 protein: CASSTGTSRPYEQYF

J gene: TRBJ1-1
V gene: TRBV18
clone size: NA
D gene: NA
CDR3 DNA: TGTGCCAGCTCACCAGCATCGGGGGAGAACACTGAAGCTTTCTTT
CDR3 protein: CASSPASGENTEAFF

J gene: TRBJ1-1
V gene: TRBV6-2/TRBV6-3
clone size: NA
D gene: NA
CDR3 DNA: TGTGCCAGCAGTTACGGAGTGGGTTACACTGAAGCTTTCTTT
CDR3 protein: CASSYGVGYTEAFF

J gene: TRBJ2-2
V gene: TRBV19
clone size: NA
D gene: TRBD2
CDR3 DNA: TGTGCCAGTGTTAGAGACTGGCGGGAGGGCCCCGGGGAGCTGTTTTTT
CDR3 protein: CASVRDWREGPGELFF

J gene: TRBJ2-3
V gene: TRBV7-9
clone size: few
D gene: TRBD2
CDR3 DNA: TGTGCCAGCACCGACGGAGCGGGAGGTTGGACAGATACGCAGTATTTT
CDR3 protein: CASTDGAGGWTDTQYF

J gene: TRBJ1-5
V gene: TRBV6-5
clone size: NA
D gene: NA
CDR3 DNA: TGTGCCAGCAGGGTCCGCGCTAATCAGCCCCAGCATTTT
CDR3 protein: CASRVRANQPQHF

J gene: TRBJ1-2
V gene: TRBV9
clone size: NA
D gene: TRBD1
CDR3 DNA: TGTGCCAGCTCCCGGGGACAGGGAAACTATGGCTACACCTTC
CDR3 protein: CASSRGQGNYGYTF

J gene: TRBJ2-7
V gene: TRBV6-4
clone size: NA
D gene: TRBD1
CDR3 DNA: TGTGCCAGCAGAGACAGGGGGCTTCGCGAGCAGTACTTC
CDR3 protein: CASRDRGLREQYF

J gene: TRBJ2-7
V gene: TRBV28
clone size: NA
D gene: TRBD1
CDR3 DNA: TGTGCCAGCAGTTCCTCGAACAGGGGGGCGGGATACGAGCAGTACTTC
CDR3 protein: CASSSSNRGAGYEQYF

J gene: TRBJ2-2
V gene: TRBV29-1
clone size: NA
D gene: TRBD2
CDR3 DNA: TGCAGCGCGGGACTAGCGGGAGCCGGGGAGCTGTTTTTT
CDR3 protein: CSAGLAGAGELFF

J gene: TRBJ1-5
V gene: TRBV28
clone size: NA
D gene: NA
CDR3 DNA: TGTGCCAGCAGTCCAACCACGGACAGAGACAATCAGCCCCAGCATTTT
CDR3 protein: CASSPTTDRDNQPQHF

J gene: TRBJ1-5
V gene: TRBV4-3
clone size: few
D gene: TRBD1
CDR3 DNA: TGCGCCAGCAGCCAAGACGGGACAGGGTATCAGCCCCAGCATTTT
CDR3 protein: CASSQDGTGYQPQHF

J gene: TRBJ2-1
V gene: TRBV10-1
clone size: NA
D gene: TRBD2
CDR3 DNA: TGCGCCAGCAGTTCTAGCGGGCCCTACAATGAGCAGTTCTTC
CDR3 protein: CASSSSGPYNEQFF

J gene: TRBJ2-1
V gene: TRBV9
clone size: NA
D gene: TRBD1
CDR3 DNA: TGTGCCAGCAGCGCGACAGGGGGCGTCTACAATGAGCAGTTCTTC
CDR3 protein: CASSATGGVYNEQFF

J gene: TRBJ2-3
V gene: TRBV29-1
clone size: NA
D gene: TRBD2
CDR3 DNA: TGCAGCGCGGCCGCGACTAGCTACGACACAGATACGCAGTATTTT
CDR3 protein: CSAAATSYDTDTQYF